The rows below give T cell receptor beta chains drawn from one sample of a study of chemoradiotherapy in HPV16-positive cancers. The data were produced by immunoSEQ multiplex PCR, yet TCRdb's version contains in-frame clones alone and is incomplete. This sample has some 5,600 clones, with 65% to 85% found just once. The sequencing here drew on tumor tissue, taken from a patient who underwent chemoradiotherapy. The receptors here all came from a human donor with HPV-associated anogenital cancer. The CDR3 runs from the conserved cysteine through the conserved F or W. D genes are given only for firm matches. Rows give clone size only sometimes, using once, few, many, or a class for an expanded clone.

v_gene: TRBV18
j_gene: TRBJ1-1
abundance: -
d_gene: -
CDR3aa: CASSPMTENTEAFF
CDR3nt: TGTGCCAGCTCACCGATGACAGAGAACACTGAAGCTTTCTTT

v_gene: TRBV5-1
j_gene: TRBJ2-2
abundance: -
d_gene: TRBD2
CDR3aa: CASRISGGPTNTGELFF
CDR3nt: TGCGCCAGCAGAATTAGCGGGGGGCCTACGAACACCGGGGAGCTGTTTTTT

v_gene: TRBV5-1
j_gene: TRBJ1-1
abundance: -
d_gene: TRBD1
CDR3aa: CASSNRGSDTEAFF
CDR3nt: TGCGCCAGCAGCAACAGGGGGTCGGACACTGAAGCTTTCTTT

v_gene: TRBV10-3
j_gene: TRBJ2-2
abundance: -
d_gene: TRBD2
CDR3aa: CAISSGTSGTGELFF
CDR3nt: TGTGCCATCAGCTCCGGGACTAGCGGAACCGGGGAGCTGTTTTTT

v_gene: TRBV6-5
j_gene: TRBJ1-2
abundance: -
d_gene: -
CDR3aa: CASSHLENYGYTF
CDR3nt: TGTGCCAGCAGCCACCTCGAGAACTATGGCTACACCTTC

v_gene: TRBV27
j_gene: TRBJ2-3
abundance: -
d_gene: TRBD1
CDR3aa: CASSFMTGGTDTQYF
CDR3nt: TGTGCCAGCAGTTTCATGACAGGGGGGACAGATACGCAGTATTTT

v_gene: TRBV18
j_gene: TRBJ1-3
abundance: -
d_gene: -
CDR3aa: CASSPQQVSGNTIYF
CDR3nt: TGTGCCAGCTCACCACAACAAGTCTCTGGAAACACCATATATTTT

v_gene: TRBV5-4
j_gene: TRBJ1-4
abundance: -
d_gene: -
CDR3aa: CASSFDTTTNEKLFF
CDR3nt: TGTGCCAGCAGCTTCGACACCACGACTAATGAAAAACTGTTTTTT

v_gene: TRBV9
j_gene: TRBJ2-1
abundance: -
d_gene: -
CDR3aa: CASSAGLATYNEQFF
CDR3nt: TGTGCCAGCAGCGCCGGGCTAGCTACATACAATGAGCAGTTCTTC

v_gene: TRBV29-1
j_gene: TRBJ1-5
abundance: few
d_gene: -
CDR3aa: CSVTENSNQPQHF
CDR3nt: TGCAGCGTGACAGAGAATAGCAATCAGCCCCAGCATTTT

v_gene: TRBV18
j_gene: TRBJ1-1
abundance: -
d_gene: TRBD1
CDR3aa: CASSPGQGTEAFF
CDR3nt: TGTGCCAGCTCACCAGGACAGGGCACTGAAGCTTTCTTT

v_gene: TRBV9
j_gene: TRBJ2-1
abundance: -
d_gene: -
CDR3aa: CASSISQGSSYNEQFF
CDR3nt: TGTGCCAGCAGCATCTCACAGGGAAGCTCCTACAATGAGCAGTTCTTC

v_gene: TRBV5-1
j_gene: TRBJ2-7
abundance: -
d_gene: TRBD1
CDR3aa: CASSYGTGRSYEQYF
CDR3nt: TGCGCCAGCAGCTACGGGACAGGCCGTTCCTACGAGCAGTACTTC

v_gene: TRBV10-3
j_gene: TRBJ2-7
abundance: -
d_gene: TRBD1
CDR3aa: CAISERGRSSYEQYF
CDR3nt: TGTGCCATCAGTGAGAGGGGGCGAAGCTCCTACGAGCAGTACTTC

v_gene: TRBV7-9
j_gene: TRBJ2-5
abundance: -
d_gene: TRBD1
CDR3aa: CASRQTGKTQYF
CDR3nt: TGTGCCAGCAGGCAGACAGGGAAGACCCAGTACTTC

v_gene: TRBV18
j_gene: TRBJ1-1
abundance: -
d_gene: -
CDR3aa: CASSRTENTEAFF
CDR3nt: TGTGCCAGCTCGAGGACAGAAAACACTGAAGCTTTCTTT

v_gene: TRBV10-3
j_gene: TRBJ2-7
abundance: -
d_gene: TRBD1
CDR3aa: CAIGTGYEQYF
CDR3nt: TGTGCCATCGGGACAGGCTACGAGCAGTACTTC

v_gene: TRBV29-1
j_gene: TRBJ1-1
abundance: once
d_gene: -
CDR3aa: CSVEDPEVGSTEAFF
CDR3nt: TGCAGCGTTGAAGACCCGGAGGTCGGGAGCACTGAAGCTTTCTTT

v_gene: TRBV2
j_gene: TRBJ1-1
abundance: -
d_gene: -
CDR3aa: CASSATVFSEAFF
CDR3nt: TGTGCCAGCAGTGCCACAGTCTTCTCTGAAGCTTTCTTT

v_gene: TRBV5-1
j_gene: TRBJ1-1
abundance: -
d_gene: -
CDR3aa: CASSPGEWGPTEAFF
CDR3nt: TGCGCCAGCAGCCCCGGGGAATGGGGGCCCACTGAAGCTTTCTTT

v_gene: TRBV7-2
j_gene: TRBJ1-1
abundance: -
d_gene: -
CDR3aa: CASSLATVNTEAFF
CDR3nt: TGTGCCAGCAGCTTAGCGACTGTGAACACTGAAGCTTTCTTT

v_gene: TRBV29-1
j_gene: TRBJ1-6
abundance: -
d_gene: -
CDR3aa: CSVEVRADSPLHF
CDR3nt: TGCAGCGTTGAAGTAAGGGCCGATTCACCCCTCCACTTT

v_gene: TRBV5-6
j_gene: TRBJ2-1
abundance: few
d_gene: TRBD2
CDR3aa: CASSTTSGAPGEQFF
CDR3nt: TGTGCCAGCAGCACAACTAGCGGGGCCCCGGGGGAGCAGTTCTTC

v_gene: TRBV6-6
j_gene: TRBJ2-2
abundance: -
d_gene: TRBD1
CDR3aa: CASSHGTGVGGELFF
CDR3nt: TGTGCCAGCAGCCACGGGACAGGGGTGGGCGGGGAGCTGTTTTTT

v_gene: TRBV9
j_gene: TRBJ2-2
abundance: -
d_gene: TRBD1
CDR3aa: CASSTRDRGSTGELFF
CDR3nt: TGTGCCAGCAGCACGCGGGACAGGGGGAGCACCGGGGAGCTGTTTTTT

v_gene: TRBV2
j_gene: TRBJ1-3
abundance: -
d_gene: -
CDR3aa: CASTGQGNPSGNTIYF
CDR3nt: TGTGCCAGCACCGGGCAGGGCAACCCCTCTGGAAACACCATATATTTT

v_gene: TRBV28
j_gene: TRBJ1-6
abundance: -
d_gene: -
CDR3aa: CASSLLGSPLHF
CDR3nt: TGTGCCAGCAGTTTATTGGGTTCACCCCTCCACTTT

v_gene: TRBV5-5
j_gene: TRBJ1-6
abundance: -
d_gene: -
CDR3aa: CASSLQGGNSPLHF
CDR3nt: TGTGCCAGCAGCTTGCAAGGGGGTAATTCACCCCTCCACTTT

v_gene: TRBV6-5
j_gene: TRBJ2-5
abundance: -
d_gene: -
CDR3aa: CASRRTSYSETQYF
CDR3nt: TGTGCCAGCAGGCGAACTAGCTACAGCGAGACCCAGTACTTC

v_gene: TRBV5-1
j_gene: TRBJ1-1
abundance: -
d_gene: -
CDR3aa: CASSSDSLETEAFF
CDR3nt: TGCGCCAGCAGCTCCGACAGTCTTGAGACTGAAGCTTTCTTT

v_gene: TRBV13
j_gene: TRBJ2-5
abundance: -
d_gene: TRBD2
CDR3aa: CASSSNFGRGAQETQYF
CDR3nt: TGTGCCAGCAGCTCAAACTTCGGGAGGGGGGCCCAAGAGACCCAGTACTTC

v_gene: TRBV19
j_gene: TRBJ2-6
abundance: -
d_gene: TRBD2
CDR3aa: CASSPSGGQVSGANVLTF
CDR3nt: TGTGCCAGTAGTCCATCGGGGGGGCAGGTCTCTGGGGCCAACGTCCTGACTTTC

v_gene: TRBV18
j_gene: TRBJ1-6
abundance: few
d_gene: TRBD1
CDR3aa: CASSPRGPDNNSPLHF
CDR3nt: TGTGCCAGCTCACCCAGGGGGCCTGATAATAATTCACCCCTCCACTTT

v_gene: TRBV4-1
j_gene: TRBJ1-1
abundance: -
d_gene: -
CDR3aa: CASSQHTDGENTEAFF
CDR3nt: TGCGCCAGCAGCCAACACACAGATGGTGAGAACACTGAAGCTTTCTTT

v_gene: TRBV7-9
j_gene: TRBJ1-2
abundance: -
d_gene: -
CDR3aa: CASSPSEFVDGYTF
CDR3nt: TGTGCCAGCAGCCCCTCGGAATTTGTCGATGGCTACACCTTC

v_gene: TRBV7-3
j_gene: TRBJ1-6
abundance: -
d_gene: -
CDR3aa: CASSSGGSLFSSPLHF
CDR3nt: TGTGCCAGCAGCTCGGGCGGCAGCCTCTTCAGTTCACCCCTCCACTTT

v_gene: TRBV19
j_gene: TRBJ2-3
abundance: -
d_gene: -
CDR3aa: CASSSYSGDSDTQYF
CDR3nt: TGTGCCAGTAGTTCGTACTCGGGGGATTCAGATACGCAGTATTTT

v_gene: TRBV12-5
j_gene: TRBJ2-3
abundance: -
d_gene: TRBD2
CDR3aa: CASGLVLSGGAPDTQYF
CDR3nt: TGTGCTAGTGGTTTGGTACTCTCGGGGGGGGCCCCAGATACGCAGTATTTT

v_gene: TRBV5-1
j_gene: TRBJ1-4
abundance: -
d_gene: TRBD1
CDR3aa: CASSIGTGTNEKLFF
CDR3nt: TGCGCCAGCAGCATAGGGACAGGGACTAATGAAAAACTGTTTTTT

v_gene: TRBV6-1
j_gene: TRBJ1-1
abundance: -
d_gene: TRBD1
CDR3aa: CASSTGQGGSEAFF
CDR3nt: TGTGCCAGCAGTACCGGACAGGGTGGGTCTGAAGCTTTCTTT

v_gene: TRBV2
j_gene: TRBJ1-4
abundance: -
d_gene: -
CDR3aa: CASRGPSQGEKLFF
CDR3nt: TGTGCCAGCAGGGGACCCTCCCAAGGGGAAAAACTGTTTTTT

v_gene: TRBV5-5
j_gene: TRBJ1-6
abundance: once
d_gene: -
CDR3aa: CASSLDGGTSPLHF
CDR3nt: TGTGCCAGCAGCCTGGACGGAGGAACTTCACCCCTCCACTTT

v_gene: TRBV9
j_gene: TRBJ1-2
abundance: -
d_gene: -
CDR3aa: CASSPLETGVSYGYTF
CDR3nt: TGTGCCAGCAGCCCCCTAGAGACAGGCGTCTCGTATGGCTACACCTTC

v_gene: TRBV5-1
j_gene: TRBJ1-3
abundance: -
d_gene: -
CDR3aa: CASSLGAEGGTIYF
CDR3nt: TGCGCCAGCAGCTTGGGGGCGGAAGGAGGCACCATATATTTT

v_gene: TRBV7-6
j_gene: TRBJ1-1
abundance: -
d_gene: TRBD1
CDR3aa: CASSLALTGLNTEAFF
CDR3nt: TGTGCCAGCAGCTTAGCCTTGACAGGGTTGAACACTGAAGCTTTCTTT

v_gene: TRBV27
j_gene: TRBJ2-3
abundance: -
d_gene: TRBD1
CDR3aa: CASSQGARNTQYF
CDR3nt: TGTGCCAGCAGTCAGGGGGCACGGAATACGCAGTATTTT

v_gene: TRBV7-2
j_gene: TRBJ1-2
abundance: -
d_gene: -
CDR3aa: CASRLGDFYGYTF
CDR3nt: TGTGCCAGCCGCCTCGGAGACTTCTATGGCTACACCTTC

v_gene: TRBV2
j_gene: TRBJ1-6
abundance: -
d_gene: -
CDR3aa: CASRTGKSSYNSPLHF
CDR3nt: TGTGCCAGCAGAACAGGGAAAAGCTCCTATAATTCACCCCTCCACTTT

v_gene: TRBV7-2
j_gene: TRBJ1-3
abundance: -
d_gene: -
CDR3aa: CASSVSNSGNTIYF
CDR3nt: TGTGCCAGCAGTGTGAGTAACTCTGGAAACACCATATATTTT

v_gene: TRBV11-3
j_gene: TRBJ2-1
abundance: -
d_gene: TRBD1
CDR3aa: CASSLRQGSGNEQFF
CDR3nt: TGTGCCAGCAGCTTAAGACAGGGCAGTGGCAATGAGCAGTTCTTC

v_gene: TRBV12-5
j_gene: TRBJ2-3
abundance: -
d_gene: -
CDR3aa: CASGSRTDTQYF
CDR3nt: TGTGCTAGTGGCTCAAGGACAGATACGCAGTATTTT

v_gene: TRBV4-1
j_gene: TRBJ2-3
abundance: -
d_gene: TRBD1
CDR3aa: CASSQDGQGVNTDTQYF
CDR3nt: TGCGCCAGCAGCCAAGATGGTCAGGGGGTGAACACAGATACGCAGTATTTT